Below are 32 T cell receptor beta chains sequenced from a single sample in a study of Ad26.COV2.S vaccination and SARS-CoV-2 variants. Noted treatment: 19 received Ad26.COV2.S at low or high dose, single or two shots; several received placebo; per-sample allocation not given. Specimens were obtained on day 63 following the first vaccine or placebo injection. Sequencing used immunoSEQ multiplex PCR; TCRdb keeps in-frame clones, though not all of them. Here the sample spans around 450,000 clones, 85% to 90% being singletons. The material was peripheral blood, obtained in a trial of Ad26.COV2.S vaccine versus placebo. Receptors originate from a person aged 18-65 years who received the Ad26.COV2.S COVID-19 vaccine or a placebo.

The chain is built from TRBV6-5 and TRBJ1-5; D remains unclear. V dropped 6 bases and J dropped 3 bases, with 6 bases sitting between them. The CDR3 length is 12 residues. Per germline, CDR1 MNHEY and CDR2 SVGAGI. CDR3 DNA sequence: TGTGCCAGCAGGGATCCCAATCAGCCCCAGCATTTT. Protein sequence: CASRDPNQPQHF.

This clone was found a few times. The rearrangement links TRBV2 to TRBJ1-4; TRBD1 agrees at 9 bases. The V gene's germline CDR1 is SNHLY and CDR2 FYNNEI. This CDR3 is 14 amino acids long. J gave up 7 bases and V 6 bases, and 6 bases lay outside the gene matches. As DNA, the CDR3 is TGTGCCAGCAGATCGACAGGGGGGGGTGAAAAACTGTTTTTT. This encodes CASRSTGGGEKLFF.

This clone has a handful of counts. The chain is built from TRBV5-1 and TRBJ2-7; a possible D gene is TRBD1 (6 bases). The CDR3 covers 14 residues. Trimming took off 1 base at V and 7 bases at J, with 15 bases between the two ends. The germline V gene encodes CDR1 SGHRS and CDR2 YFSETQ. For the CDR3, the DNA is TGCGCCAGCAGCTTGTGGGGGACACCGGGGGAGCAGTACTTC. This encodes CASSLWGTPGEQYF.

The V gene is TRBV7-6, the J gene TRBJ2-5, with unresolved D. The germline V gene has CDR1 SGHVS and CDR2 FNYEAQ. The V gene lost 5 bases and the J gene lost 1 base, with 11 bases spanning the gap. CDR3 length: 14 amino acids. CDR3 sequence (DNA): TGTGCCAGCAGCACACGACGGGTCCAAGAGACCCAGTACTTC. Residues: CASSTRRVQETQYF.

V and J are TRBV5-1 and TRBJ2-6; D is unresolved. This CDR3 is built from 18 residues. Germline V gives CDR1 SGHRS, CDR2 YFSETQ. V was shortened by 3 bases and J by 0 bases, with 16 bases between the two germline ends. As DNA, the CDR3 is TGCGCCAGCAGCTGGCTTTGGGGTAGGACCTCTGGGGCCAACGTCCTGACTTTC. Translating gives CASSWLWGRTSGANVLTF.

This rearrangement joins TRBV14 to TRBJ2-1; 8 bases match TRBD2. Trimming at V came to 0 bases and at J to 10 bases, leaving 14 bases not matched to a gene. The CDR3 totals 17 residues. The germline gives CDR1 SGHDN, CDR2 FVKESK. This CDR3 is CASSQDLSGGILKEQFF. As DNA, the CDR3 is TGTGCCAGCAGCCAAGATCTCTCGGGGGGGATCTTGAAGGAGCAGTTCTTC.

This clone came up once. The chain is built from TRBV28 and TRBJ1-6; tentatively, D is TRBD1 (5 bases). The length of the CDR3 is 15 residues. V lost 8 bases, J lost 0 bases, and 11 bases lay in between. Looked up from germline, CDR1 is MDHEN and CDR2 is SYDVKM. The CDR3 loop is CASGFRVSYNSPLHF. The CDR3, as DNA: TGTGCCAGCGGGTTCAGGGTCTCCTATAATTCACCCCTCCACTTT.

This rearrangement joins TRBV7-3 to TRBJ2-5; the D is unclear. Per germline, CDR1 SGHTA and CDR2 FQGTGA. V lost 2 bases to trimming and J lost 0 bases, with 4 bases between them. This CDR3 region has 13 residues. The CDR3 region has the DNA TGTGCCAGCAGCTTATATAACCAAGAGACCCAGTACTTC. Translating gives CASSLYNQETQYF.

This chain links TRBV6-1 with TRBJ2-7; D gene unclear. Germline CDR1 reads MNHNS; CDR2 reads SASEGT. This CDR3 region has 13 residues. V lost 5 bases and J 3 bases, leaving 11 bases between the germline ends. Here the CDR3 reads CASSHSSSYEQYF. CDR3 sequence (DNA): TGTGCCAGCAGTCACTCTTCCAGCTACGAGCAGTACTTC.

This chain links TRBV12-5 with TRBJ2-1; TRBD2 aligns across 7 bases. This CDR3 is built from 16 residues. V gave up 0 bases and J gave up 6 bases; unmatched junction bases: 8. The germline V gene has CDR1 LGHNT and CDR2 FRNRAP. The CDR3 is CASGLVGRGGPNEQFF. The DNA for the CDR3 is TGTGCTAGTGGTTTGGTAGGGCGGGGAGGGCCCAATGAGCAGTTCTTC. Full variable domain (remainder filled in from reference TRBV12-5 and TRBJ2-1): DARVTQTPRHKVTEMGQEVTMRCQPILGHNTVFWYRQTMMQGLELLAYFRNRAPLDDSGMPKDRFSAEMPDATLATLKIQPSEPRDSAVYFCASGLVGRGGPNEQFFGPGTRLTVL.

This chain joins TRBV7-9 and TRBJ2-7, with D hard to call. Germline V lookup: CDR1 SEHNR, CDR2 FQNEAQ (reference sequence). This CDR3 has 15 amino acids. The V and J ends lost 5 bases and 4 bases respectively, with 18 bases between them. CDR3 protein: CASSPPLAAHYEQYF. CDR3 DNA sequence: TGTGCCAGCAGCCCCCCGCTGGCAGCACATTACGAGCAGTACTTC.

The rearrangement uses TRBV13 and TRBJ1-6; possibly TRBD1 for D (5 bases). The CDR3 extends over 12 amino acids. Germline V gene sequence: CDR1 PRHDT, CDR2 FYEKMQ (reference sequence). V lost 10 bases to trimming and J lost 7 bases, with 11 bases between them. The DNA for the CDR3 is TGTGCCACCACAGGTTCCAATTCACCCCTCCACTTT. Its translation: CATTGSNSPLHF.

The chain couples TRBV6-2 or TRBV6-3 to TRBJ2-7; a weak D match, TRBD2 (6 bases). Trimming stripped 2 bases from V and 3 bases from J, with 17 bases between. Germline assignment: CDR1 MNHEY and CDR2 SVGEGT. The CDR3 is 16 residues long. The CDR3 here is CASSYPLAAALYEQYF. The CDR3 bases are TGTGCCAGCAGTTACCCTTTAGCGGCGGCGCTCTACGAGCAGTACTTC.

The chain joins TRBV7-2 to TRBJ2-7; no clear D. V lost 0 bases to trimming and J lost 0 bases, with 6 bases between them. Germline V gene data show CDR1 as SGHTA and CDR2 as FQGNSA. The CDR3 consists of 14 residues. CDR3 sequence (DNA): TGTGCCAGCAGCTTAGCGCCTAGCTCCTACGAGCAGTACTTC. Protein product: CASSLAPSSYEQYF.

This clone was observed a single time. The CDR3 sequence: CASSYPPGQGLREELFF. The CDR3, as DNA: TGTGCCAGCAGTTATCCTCCAGGACAGGGGCTAAGAGAGGAGCTGTTTTTT. V and J are TRBV6-2 or TRBV6-3 and TRBJ1-4; 9 bases are shared with TRBD1. The J call is uncertain, as TRBJ2-2 better fits the DNA end. Germline-derived CDR1 and CDR2 are MNHEY and SVGEGT. The CDR3 consists of 17 residues.

The chain has TRBV19 and TRBJ2-7; the match to TRBD1 covers 7 bases. CDR3 length: 15 residues. V shed 4 bases, J shed 6 bases, and the junction held 12 bases outside the gene matches. Germline V CDR1 and CDR2: LNHDA, SQIVND (reference sequence). This CDR3 is CASSRIRDSPSEQYF. CDR3 DNA: TGTGCCAGTAGTAGGATCCGGGACAGCCCCTCCGAGCAGTACTTC.

J is TRBJ1-1 and V is TRBV27, with D tentatively TRBD1 (6 bases). The V gene's germline CDR1 is MNHEY and CDR2 SMNVEV (reference sequence). This CDR3 has 15 residues. V dropped 8 bases and J dropped 2 bases, with 18 bases sitting between them. In DNA form, the CDR3 reads TGTGCCAGCCTCCCCCCGGGACACAGAAACACTGAAGCTTTCTTT. It yields the protein CASLPPGHRNTEAFF.

The V and J genes are TRBV7-6 and TRBJ2-7, with 9 bases fitting TRBD2. The CDR3 is made up of 15 amino acids. J was trimmed by 2 bases and V by 1 base; bases with no gene match: 3. The germline V gene has CDR1 SGHVS and CDR2 FNYEAQ. The CDR3 DNA follows: TGTGCCAGCAGCTTAGAGGGCGGGGGGGCCTACGAGCAGTACTTC. Protein sequence: CASSLEGGGAYEQYF.

The chain uses TRBV6-2 or TRBV6-3 and TRBJ1-2; 7 bases match TRBD1. With V trimmed by 6 bases and J by 0 bases, 10 bases remained unmatched. Germline V lookup: CDR1 MNHEY, CDR2 SVGEGT. The CDR3 is 16 residues long. The CDR3 DNA follows: TGTGCCAGCAGCAGGGACAGACTTGGCTCTAACTATGGCTACACCTTC. This translates into CASSRDRLGSNYGYTF.

The chain is built from TRBV9 and TRBJ2-3; 11 positions agree with TRBD2. The V and J ends lost 0 bases and 4 bases, in that order; junction bases with no gene match: 7. The CDR3 is 17 amino acids. The germline V gene encodes CDR1 SGDLS and CDR2 YYNGEE. The CDR3 here is CASSVGLAGGLADTQYF. The CDR3 DNA sequence: TGTGCCAGCAGCGTAGGATTAGCGGGGGGGTTAGCAGATACGCAGTATTTT. The whole variable domain, filled in from reference TRBV9 and TRBJ2-3, reads DSGVTQTPKHLITATGQRVTLRCSPRSGDLSVYWYQQSLDQGLQFLIQYYNGEERAKGNILERFSAQQFPDLHSELNLSSLELGDSALYFCASSVGLAGGLADTQYFGPGTRLTVL.

The chain uses TRBV7-9 and TRBJ1-2, with D tentatively TRBD1 (5 bases). The CDR3 spans 15 residues. V lost 2 bases, J lost 6 bases, and 16 bases lay in between. CDR1 is SEHNR and CDR2 is FQNEAQ in the germline V gene (reference sequence). CDR3 residues: CASSLLTMGGHGYTF. The CDR3 DNA follows: TGTGCCAGCAGCTTACTCACAATGGGGGGACATGGCTACACCTTC.

The chain employs TRBV5-1 and TRBJ2-1, with 14 nucleotides matching TRBD2. Germline V gene sequence: CDR1 SGHRS, CDR2 YFSETQ. Trimming removed 4 bases from V and 14 bases from J; junction bases left unmatched: 8. The CDR3 is 14 residues long. The CDR3 DNA is TGCGCCAGCAGCGACGGACTAGCGGGGGGTTTGAAGTTCTTC. Residues: CASSDGLAGGLKFF. Based on the CDR3 plus reference TRBV5-1 and TRBJ2-1, the full variable domain is KAGVTQTPRYLIKTRGQQVTLSCSPISGHRSVSWYQQTPGQGLQFLFEYFSETQRNKGNFPGRFSGRQFSNSRSEMNVSTLELGDSALYLCASSDGLAGGLKFFGPGTRLTVL.

The chain employs TRBV14 and TRBJ2-5; a weak D match, TRBD2 (6 bases). The V gene's germline CDR1 is SGHDN and CDR2 FVKESK. V was shortened by 2 bases and J by 1 base, with 20 bases between the two germline ends. The CDR3 extends over 18 amino acids. The CDR3 DNA follows: TGTGCCAGCAGCCAACCCCCGGAGAGGCGGGGAGCCCAAGAGACCCAGTACTTC. It codes for CASSQPPERRGAQETQYF. Filled out from reference TRBV14 and TRBJ2-5, the complete variable domain reads EAGVTQFPSHSVIEKGQTVTLRCDPISGHDNLYWYRRVMGKEIKFLLHFVKESKQDESGMPNNRFLAERTGGTYSTLKVQPAELEDSGVYFCASSQPPERRGAQETQYFGPGTRLLVL.

In DNA form, the CDR3 reads TGTGCCAGCAGCTTACTCCAGCCTCAAGAGACCCAGTACTTC. This encodes CASSLLQPQETQYF. V usage is TRBV7-8 and J usage is TRBJ2-5; D is undetermined. The V end was cut by 2 bases, the J end by 2 bases, with 9 bases between. CDR3 length equals 14 residues. Germline V gene lookup returns CDR1 SGHVS and CDR2 FQNEAQ.

This clone was observed a handful of times. CDR3 bases: TGTGCCACCAGCTTAGCGGGGGGGCTGTACACCGGGGAGCTGTTTTTT. Its translation: CATSLAGGLYTGELFF. The chain recombines TRBV15 with TRBJ2-2; 11 bases are a match to TRBD2. J lost 3 bases, V lost 5 bases, and 5 bases had no gene match. Germline V gives CDR1 LNHNV, CDR2 YYDKDF (reference sequence). The CDR3 contains 16 residues.

This chain uses TRBV30 with TRBJ2-2, with TRBD2 matching 11 bases. This CDR3 comprises 13 residues. Germline V lookup: CDR1 GTSNPN, CDR2 SVGIG (reference sequence). The CDR3 loop reads CTSSGGAAGELFF. CDR3 nucleotide sequence: TGTACTAGTAGCGGGGGGGCCGCCGGGGAGCTGTTTTTT.

The chain couples TRBV20-1 to TRBJ2-7, with D possibly TRBD1 on 6 matching bases. Trimming stripped 3 bases from V and 0 bases from J, with 9 bases between. This CDR3 comprises 13 residues. Looked up from germline, CDR1 is DFQATT and CDR2 is SNEGSKA (reference sequence). CDR3 sequence reads: CSASNRDSYEQYF. Written as DNA, the CDR3 is TGCAGTGCTAGTAACAGGGACTCCTACGAGCAGTACTTC.

The chain has TRBV7-8 and TRBJ1-3; TRBD1 matches 9 bases. Germline V gene lookup returns CDR1 SGHVS and CDR2 FQNEAQ. The CDR3 extends over 16 amino acids. J lost 2 bases, V lost 5 bases, and 7 bases had no gene match. The chain's CDR3 is CASSAWTGAPGNTIYF. For the CDR3, the DNA is TGTGCCAGCAGCGCCTGGACAGGGGCCCCTGGAAACACCATATATTTT.

To note about this clone: This may arise from a read error, as a much more abundant clone is one base away. The chain couples TRBV5-1 to TRBJ2-7, with D possibly TRBD1 on 6 matching bases. This CDR3 is built from 14 residues. V lost 0 bases to trimming and J lost 2 bases, with 9 bases between them. Germline lookup yields CDR1 SGHRS and CDR2 YFSETQ. The chain's CDR3 is CASSLEQGTYEQYF. The CDR3, as DNA: TGCGCCAGCAGCTTGGAACAGGGAACCTACGAGCAGTACTTC.

This clone showed up just once. The chain recombines TRBV5-6 with TRBJ1-1, with TRBD1 as a possible D gene (6 bases). The CDR3 runs to 15 residues. The germline V gene has CDR1 SGHDT and CDR2 YYEEEE. V shed 2 bases and J shed 0 bases, with 11 bases lying between them. CDR3 sequence: CASSFRGLLNTEAFF. CDR3 sequence (DNA): TGTGCCAGCAGCTTCAGGGGTCTCTTGAACACTGAAGCTTTCTTT.

This chain joins TRBV28 and TRBJ2-7; 8 bases fit TRBD1. The CDR3 contains 13 residues. CDR1 is MDHEN and CDR2 is SYDVKM in the germline V gene. With V trimmed by 2 bases and J by 6 bases, 3 bases remained unmatched. CDR3 DNA sequence: TGTGCCAGCAGTTTAAGGACAGGGAGCGAGCAGTACTTC. The encoded protein is CASSLRTGSEQYF.

This clone occurred once. This specimen includes other DNA sequences encoding the same CDR3. The chain links TRBV28 to TRBJ2-1; tentative D call: TRBD2 (6 bases). Germline V gene lookup returns CDR1 MDHEN and CDR2 SYDVKM. CDR3 length: 14 amino acids. V lost 4 bases to trimming and J lost 3 bases, with 10 bases between them. The DNA for the CDR3 is TGTGCCAGCAGTTCGCGGGGTTTCTACAATGAGCAGTTCTTC. Residues: CASSSRGFYNEQFF.